These 32 T cell receptor beta chains were sequenced from one sample in a study of cytomegalovirus exposure and HLA in healthy donors. PCR involved 60 Vbeta and 13 Jbeta primers. Repertoires were generated with immunoSEQ multiplex PCR, while TCRdb's copy carries only in-frame clones and drops some. Its table records approximately 38,000 clones. The material sequenced was PBMCs. The source is a man aged 30 to 45 in good health and CMV-seronegative.

V usage is TRBV11-2 and J usage is TRBJ2-7; D perhaps matches TRBD2 (5 bases). V was shortened by 3 bases and J by 2 bases, with 14 bases between the two germline ends. The V gene's germline CDR1 is SGHAT and CDR2 FQNNGV. The length of the CDR3 is 15 residues. In DNA form, the CDR3 reads TGTGCCAGCAGCTTTGGTGGGCGGGCCACCTACGAGCAGTACTTC. Translation gives CASSFGGRATYEQYF.

The rearrangement links TRBV11-2 to TRBJ2-7; 8 bases map to TRBD2. The V segment lost 5 bases and the J segment 0 bases; nucleotides outside the gene matches: 9. Germline assignment: CDR1 SGHAT and CDR2 FQNNGV. The CDR3 is 16 residues long. The CDR3 sequence: CASSPSRTSSSYEQYF. The CDR3 region has the DNA TGTGCCAGCAGCCCTTCTAGGACTAGCAGCTCCTACGAGCAGTACTTC.

This chain uses TRBV4-2 with TRBJ1-1; D gene unclear. The CDR3 consists of 16 residues. Germline V CDR1 and CDR2: LGHNA, YNFKEQ. V lost 3 bases and J lost 3, with 17 bases in between. In DNA, the CDR3 is TGTGCCAGCAGCCACCAGGACGGCGGGTGGGACACTGAAGCTTTCTTT. This translates into CASSHQDGGWDTEAFF.

V gene TRBV19 combines with J gene TRBJ1-1, with D tentatively TRBD1 (6 bases). CDR1 is LNHDA and CDR2 is SQIVND in the germline V gene (reference sequence). The CDR3 sequence is 14 residues long. Trimming removed 5 bases at V and 1 base at J, with 11 bases between. CDR3 in amino acids: CASSLDSWNTEAFF. The DNA of the CDR3 is TGTGCCAGTAGTCTGGACAGCTGGAACACTGAAGCTTTCTTT.

The V gene is TRBV6-5, the J gene TRBJ1-1, with D maybe TRBD1 (5 bases). The length of the CDR3 is 14 residues. The ends were cut back, 0 bases at V and 1 base at J, with 6 bases in the middle. The germline CDR1 and CDR2 sequences are MNHEY and SVGAGI. The CDR3, as DNA: TGTGCCAGCAGTTACTCCACAGGGAACACTGAAGCTTTCTTT. Amino acids: CASSYSTGNTEAFF.

V gene TRBV18 combines with J gene TRBJ1-5; D uncertain. The CDR3 is made up of 13 amino acids. Trimming stripped 8 bases from V and 3 bases from J, with 11 bases between. Germline V gene sequence: CDR1 KGHSH, CDR2 LQKENI. The CDR3 DNA is TGTGCCAGCGGTTTGGCAGACAATCAGCCCCAGCATTTT. Residues: CASGLADNQPQHF.

With respect to this clone: This sample also contains other DNA sequences that code for the same CDR3. The chain has TRBV6-6 and TRBJ1-6; 9 positions match TRBD1. V dropped 1 base and J dropped 9; count of bases not matched to a gene: 4. Germline assignment: CDR1 MNHNY and CDR2 SVGAGI (reference sequence). This CDR3 has 15 residues. In DNA, the CDR3 is TGTGCCAGCAGTTACTGGACAGGGGTGGGTTCACCCCTCCACTTT. Translation gives CASSYWTGVGSPLHF.

The chain carries TRBV30 and TRBJ2-2; 7 bases agree with TRBD1. Germline loops: CDR1 GTSNPN, CDR2 SVGIG (reference sequence). V dropped 5 bases and J dropped 3; count of bases not matched to a gene: 6. The CDR3 is 14 amino acids. CDR3 region: CAWETGADTGELFF. The DNA for the CDR3 is TGTGCCTGGGAAACAGGGGCGGACACCGGGGAGCTGTTTTTT.

V is TRBV18 and J is TRBJ2-7; perhaps TRBD2 as D (6 bases). The length of the CDR3 is 14 residues. Between the trimmed V and J ends, which lost 4 bases and 6 bases, there was a span of 16 bases. Germline CDR1 is KGHSH and CDR2 is LQKENI. CDR3: CASSLVTGGSEQYF. The CDR3 bases are TGTGCCAGCTCACTCGTAACCGGGGGTTCCGAGCAGTACTTC.

The V and J genes are TRBV7-9 and TRBJ1-2; a possible D gene is TRBD1 (5 bases). This CDR3 region has 14 residues. V was clipped by 2 bases and J by 0 bases, with 7 bases between them. Germline assignment: CDR1 SEHNR and CDR2 FQNEAQ (reference sequence). The CDR3 loop reads CASSLRGANYGYTF. The CDR3 nucleotides read TGTGCCAGCAGCTTACGGGGGGCTAACTATGGCTACACCTTC.

The J gene is TRBJ2-5, the V gene TRBV6-6; D might be TRBD2 (6 bases). Trimming cost V 2 bases and J 3 bases, with 13 bases left between them. The CDR3 runs 15 residues. The germline V gene encodes CDR1 MNHNY and CDR2 SVGAGI (reference sequence). DNA for the CDR3: TGTGCCAGCAGTTACAGCCGGGAGAGGGAAGAGACCCAGTACTTC. Amino acid sequence: CASSYSREREETQYF.

The chain has TRBV7-9 and TRBJ1-1; 7 bases agree with TRBD1. Trimming at V came to 8 bases and at J to 5 bases, leaving 8 bases not matched to a gene. The CDR3 extends over 13 amino acids. Looked up from germline, CDR1 is SEHNR and CDR2 is FQNEAQ (reference sequence). CDR3 sequence (DNA): TGTGCCAGCGGCGGACAGGTCAGGACTGAAGCTTTCTTT. This sequence encodes CASGGQVRTEAFF.

The rearrangement uses TRBV5-3 and TRBJ2-7; no clear D. Being an ORF, TRBV5-3 has a function that is uncertain. The CDR3 has 15 amino acids. V dropped 3 bases and J dropped 0 bases, with 13 bases sitting between them. This CDR3 reads CARSCLDCTSYEQYF. The CDR3 DNA reads as TGTGCCAGAAGCTGCCTAGACTGCACCTCCTACGAGCAGTACTTC.

A note on this clone: Other DNA sequences within the sample encode an identical CDR3. The chain uses TRBV29-1 and TRBJ2-2; a possible D gene is TRBD1 (5 bases). Trimming cost V 6 bases and J 2 bases, with 10 bases left between them. The CDR3 has 13 residues. Germline V gives CDR1 SQVTM, CDR2 ANQGSEA. CDR3 coding DNA: TGCAGCGTAGAGACAGCTAACACCGGGGAGCTGTTTTTT. Protein: CSVETANTGELFF.

The chain has TRBV29-1 and TRBJ2-7; maybe TRBD1 (6 bases). Germline V gene lookup returns CDR1 SQVTM and CDR2 ANQGSEA. The CDR3 is made up of 13 amino acids. Trimming removed 3 bases at V and 0 bases at J, with 9 bases between. The CDR3, as DNA: TGCAGCGTTGAGGACAGCTACTCCTACGAGCAGTACTTC. Its protein product is CSVEDSYSYEQYF.

The J gene is TRBJ1-4, the V gene TRBV9, with a tentative D call TRBD1 (5 bases). Germline assignment: CDR1 SGDLS and CDR2 YYNGEE. V lost 3 bases and J 3 bases, leaving 6 bases between the germline ends. CDR3 length: 13 residues. The CDR3 bases are TGTGCCAGCAGCGGACAGTCTAATGAAAAACTGTTTTTT. Its protein product is CASSGQSNEKLFF.

The chain is built from TRBV27 and TRBJ1-2; D remains unclear. Trimming removed 3 bases from V and 4 bases from J, with 12 bases in between. Germline V gene sequence: CDR1 MNHEY, CDR2 SMNVEV (reference sequence). The CDR3 contains 14 residues. In DNA, the CDR3 is TGTGCCAGCAGTTTTTTCCCAGACACCTATGGCTACACCTTC. This codes for CASSFFPDTYGYTF.

The V gene is TRBV27, the J gene TRBJ2-2, with D possibly being TRBD1 (6 bases). CDR1 and CDR2 from the germline V gene are MNHEY and SMNVEV (reference sequence). Trimming shortened V by 6 bases and J by 3 bases, and 14 bases separated the two germline ends. This CDR3 spans 15 amino acids. DNA for the CDR3: TGTGCCAGCAGCCTGGGGGCGGGCTACACCGGGGAGCTGTTTTTT. It encodes CASSLGAGYTGELFF.

The rearrangement joins TRBV4-2 to TRBJ2-3, with D perhaps TRBD2 (5 bases). Germline loops: CDR1 LGHNA, CDR2 YNFKEQ. The length of the CDR3 is 19 residues. The V end lost 0 bases, the J end lost 2 bases, and 21 bases lay between the germline ends. The CDR3, as DNA: TGTGCCAGCAGCCAAGATTCCTCTCTGGGCGGGCGCCCCACAGATACGCAGTATTTT. This gives the protein CASSQDSSLGGRPTDTQYF.

The gene calls are TRBV6-1 and TRBJ2-7; 11 nucleotides line up with TRBD2. V was clipped by 6 bases and J by 1 base; unmatched bases: 5. CDR1 and CDR2 from the germline V gene are MNHNS and SASEGT. This CDR3 spans 15 amino acids. As DNA, the CDR3 is TGTGCCAGCAGGGAGGGACTAGCGGTTTCCTACGAGCAGTACTTC. This translates into CASREGLAVSYEQYF.

This chain connects TRBV29-1 to TRBJ2-1; D is perhaps TRBD1 (6 bases). The V end was cut by 6 bases, the J end by 0 bases, with 15 bases between. The germline V gene has CDR1 SQVTM and CDR2 ANQGSEA. This CDR3 is 15 amino acids long. CDR3 DNA: TGCAGCGTCGTTCGACAGGAGAGCTCCTACAATGAGCAGTTCTTC. Translated: CSVVRQESSYNEQFF.

CDR3 sequence: CASSLSLLAESYEQYF. The CDR3 region has the DNA TGTGCCAGCAGCTTATCACTCCTAGCGGAGTCCTACGAGCAGTACTTC. The chain joins TRBV7-9 to TRBJ2-7; 7 bases align to TRBD2. Germline assignment: CDR1 SEHNR and CDR2 FQNEAQ (reference sequence). Trimming removed 2 bases from V and 1 base from J; junction bases left unmatched: 8. The CDR3 spans 16 residues.

The chain employs TRBV7-9 and TRBJ1-1; 9 bases align to TRBD1. The CDR3 has 16 residues. The V gene end was trimmed by 4 bases and the J gene end by 3 bases; junction bases not matched to a gene: 9. Germline-derived CDR1 and CDR2 are SEHNR and FQNEAQ (reference sequence). This CDR3 is CASSSLNRGLYTEAFF. In DNA form, the CDR3 reads TGTGCCAGCAGCTCCTTAAACAGGGGGCTATACACTGAAGCTTTCTTT.

The rearrangement joins TRBV6-5 to TRBJ2-1, with 7 bases fitting TRBD1. The V and J ends lost 8 bases and 9 bases, in that order; junction bases with no gene match: 10. Germline CDR1 and CDR2: MNHEY and SVGAGI. This CDR3 region has 13 residues. The CDR3 DNA reads as TGTGCCAGCTCAGGCAGGGGGATGGGTGAGCAGTTCTTC. Protein product: CASSGRGMGEQFF.

The V call is TRBV7-2, the J call TRBJ2-1; 8 bases agree with TRBD2. The germline V gene encodes CDR1 SGHTA and CDR2 FQGNSA. This CDR3 has 16 amino acids. V was pared by 3 bases and J by 9 bases, with 13 bases of the junction left unmatched. The CDR3 sequence is CASSFSLLTSEGEQFF. The CDR3 nucleotides read TGTGCCAGCAGCTTTTCCCTTTTGACTAGCGAAGGTGAGCAGTTCTTC.

The chain joins TRBV5-1 to TRBJ1-1; D possibly corresponds to TRBD1 (6 bases). This CDR3 has 16 amino acids. Germline-derived CDR1 and CDR2 are SGHRS and YFSETQ. Trimming left V 4 bases short and J 0 bases short, with 16 bases between. The CDR3 region has the DNA TGCGCCAGCAGCCTAAACAGGGATTCCATGAACACTGAAGCTTTCTTT. Its translation: CASSLNRDSMNTEAFF.

CDR3 bases: TGCGCCAGCAGCTTGGACGGGATGGGGAATTCACCCCTCCACTTT. It encodes CASSLDGMGNSPLHF. The chain is built from TRBV5-1 and TRBJ1-6; D is uncertain. Germline CDR1 and CDR2: SGHRS and YFSETQ. The ends were cut back, 0 bases at V and 7 bases at J, with 11 bases in the middle. The CDR3 consists of 15 residues. Using reference TRBV5-1 and TRBJ1-6 for the parts outside the CDR3, the full variable domain is KAGVTQTPRYLIKTRGQQVTLSCSPISGHRSVSWYQQTPGQGLQFLFEYFSETQRNKGNFPGRFSGRQFSNSRSEMNVSTLELGDSALYLCASSLDGMGNSPLHFGNGTRLTVT.

This chain links TRBV18 with TRBJ1-1; D perhaps matches TRBD1 (5 bases). CDR3 length equals 14 residues. Germline CDR1 and CDR2: KGHSH and LQKENI. V gave up 2 bases and J gave up 1 base, with 8 bases separating them. The CDR3 DNA sequence: TGTGCCAGCTCACCAGGGGGAGGGAACACTGAAGCTTTCTTT. Amino acids: CASSPGGGNTEAFF. Filled out from reference TRBV18 and TRBJ1-1, the complete variable domain reads NAGVMQNPRHLVRRRGQEARLRCSPMKGHSHVYWYRQLPEEGLKFMVYLQKENIIDESGMPKERFSAEFPKEGPSILRIQQVVRGDSAAYFCASSPGGGNTEAFFGQGTRLTVV.

V is TRBV4-1 and J is TRBJ1-1, with 12 bases fitting TRBD1. The germline CDR1 and CDR2 sequences are MGHRA and YSYEKL. V lost 1 base to trimming and J lost 3 bases; unmatched junction nucleotides: 6. CDR3 size: 17 residues. The DNA for the CDR3 is TGCGCCAGCAGCCAAGTCGGGACAGGGGGCTGGTACACTGAAGCTTTCTTT. Its protein product is CASSQVGTGGWYTEAFF.

The chain has TRBV7-2 and TRBJ2-1, with TRBD2 matching over 7 bases. The CDR3 loop spans 12 amino acids. With V trimmed by 5 bases and J by 7 bases, 2 bases remained unmatched. Germline lookup yields CDR1 SGHTA and CDR2 FQGNSA. The CDR3 sequence is CASSEGGNEQFF. The CDR3 nucleotides read TGTGCCAGCAGCGAGGGAGGGAATGAGCAGTTCTTC.

The V gene is TRBV6-1, the J gene TRBJ2-2; unclear D gene. V was shortened by 10 bases and J by 5 bases, with 17 bases between the two germline ends. The CDR3 covers 14 residues. Per the germline V gene, CDR1 is MNHNS and CDR2 is SASEGT. The CDR3 protein is CANSLAGYTGELFF. CDR3 DNA: TGTGCCAACTCATTGGCAGGATATACCGGGGAGCTGTTTTTT.

The CDR3 DNA reads TGTGCCAGCTCACCATCCCCCGGGACAGGCTTTGAAAAACTGTTTTTT. Amino acids: CASSPSPGTGFEKLFF. The chain is built from TRBV18 and TRBJ1-4, with 8 bases identical to TRBD1. The J segment lost 7 bases and the V segment lost 2 bases, leaving 9 bases of the junction unmatched. Germline-derived CDR1 and CDR2 are KGHSH and LQKENI. The CDR3 runs 16 residues.